This T cell receptor beta chain was obtained from a study of regulatory T cells in long-lasting Graves disease. Sequencing libraries for TCR beta were prepared with iRepertoire HTBI primers and Arm-PCR of CDR3 regions. One entry per CDR3 protein results from TCRdb running MiXCR on the multiplex PCR reads. The profile shows under 300,000 distinct CDR3 sequences, 15% to 20% of them singletons. Time point given: newly diagnosed GD, antithyroid drugs for less than 3 months. PBMCs were the source of the RNA used for TCR sequencing. The germline V gene encodes CDR1 SQVTM and CDR2 ANQGSEA. The length of the CDR3 is 13 residues. The V and J ends lost 2 bases and 5 bases respectively, with 12 bases between them. The data were also submitted as part of a second study, on T cells in Graves' hyperthyroidism and ophthalmopathy.

The sequence was collected from a woman in her twenties or thirties with Graves disease. The chain couples TRBV29-1 to TRBJ1-2, with D perhaps matching TRBD1 (5 bases). This specimen was peripheral blood mononuclear cells (PBMCs), taken at new diagnosis, from a patient treated with antithyroid drugs. DNA of the CDR3: TGCAGCGTTGAACTAATAGGGGAATATGGCTACACCTTC. Its protein product is CSVELIGEYGYTF.